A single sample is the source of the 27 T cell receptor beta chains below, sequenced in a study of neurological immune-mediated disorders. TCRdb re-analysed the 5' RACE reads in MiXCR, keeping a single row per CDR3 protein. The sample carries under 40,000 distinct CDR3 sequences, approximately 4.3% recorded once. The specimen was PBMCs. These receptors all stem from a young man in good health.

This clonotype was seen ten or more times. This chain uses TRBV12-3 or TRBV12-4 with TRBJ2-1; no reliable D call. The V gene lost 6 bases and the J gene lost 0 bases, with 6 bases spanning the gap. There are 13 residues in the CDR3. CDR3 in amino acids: CASRSGSYNEQFF. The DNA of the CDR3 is TGTGCCAGCAGATCGGGCTCCTACAATGAGCAGTTCTTC.

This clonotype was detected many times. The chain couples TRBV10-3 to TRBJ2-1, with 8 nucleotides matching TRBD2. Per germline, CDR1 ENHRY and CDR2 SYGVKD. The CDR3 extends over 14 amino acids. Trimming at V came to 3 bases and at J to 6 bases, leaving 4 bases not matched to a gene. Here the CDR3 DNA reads TGTGCCATCAGTGAATCGGGACTAGGCAATGAGCAGTTCTTC. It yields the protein CAISESGLGNEQFF.

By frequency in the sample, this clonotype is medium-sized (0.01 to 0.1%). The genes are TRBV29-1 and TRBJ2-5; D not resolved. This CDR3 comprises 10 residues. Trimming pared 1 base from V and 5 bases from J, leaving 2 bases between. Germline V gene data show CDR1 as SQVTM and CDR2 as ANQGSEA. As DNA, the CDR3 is TGCAGCGTTGAAGGGGAGACCCAGTACTTC. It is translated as CSVEGETQYF.

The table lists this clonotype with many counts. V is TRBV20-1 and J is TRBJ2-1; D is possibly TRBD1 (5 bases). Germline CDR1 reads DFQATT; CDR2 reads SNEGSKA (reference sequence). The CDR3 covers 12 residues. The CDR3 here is CSLTTVYNEQFF. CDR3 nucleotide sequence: TGCAGCCTAACGACAGTATACAATGAGCAGTTCTTC.

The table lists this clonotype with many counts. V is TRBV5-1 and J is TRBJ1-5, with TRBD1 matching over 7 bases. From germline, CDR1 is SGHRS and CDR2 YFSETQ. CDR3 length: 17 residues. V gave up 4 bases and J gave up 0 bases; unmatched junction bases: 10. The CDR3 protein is CASSPGTESLSNQPQHF. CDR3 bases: TGCGCCAGCAGCCCCGGGACAGAGAGTCTTAGCAATCAGCCCCAGCATTTT.

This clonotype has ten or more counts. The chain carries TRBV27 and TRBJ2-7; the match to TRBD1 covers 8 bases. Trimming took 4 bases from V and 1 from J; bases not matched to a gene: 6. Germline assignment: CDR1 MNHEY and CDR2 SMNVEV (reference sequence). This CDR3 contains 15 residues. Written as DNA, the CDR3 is TGTGCCAGCAGTTACGGGACAGGATATTCCTACGAGCAGTACTTC. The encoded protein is CASSYGTGYSYEQYF.

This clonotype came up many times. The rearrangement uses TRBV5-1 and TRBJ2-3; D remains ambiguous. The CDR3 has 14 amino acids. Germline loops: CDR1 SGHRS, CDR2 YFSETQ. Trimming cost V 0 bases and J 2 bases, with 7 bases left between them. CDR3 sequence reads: CASSLGTPTDTQYF. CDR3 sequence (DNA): TGCGCCAGCAGCTTGGGAACCCCCACAGATACGCAGTATTTT.

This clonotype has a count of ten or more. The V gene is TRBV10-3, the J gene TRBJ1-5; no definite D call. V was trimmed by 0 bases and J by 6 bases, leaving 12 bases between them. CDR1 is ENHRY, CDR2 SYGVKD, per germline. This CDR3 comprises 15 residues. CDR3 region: CAISESGPRGQPQHF. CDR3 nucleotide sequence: TGTGCCATCAGTGAGTCCGGGCCCCGCGGTCAGCCCCAGCATTTT.

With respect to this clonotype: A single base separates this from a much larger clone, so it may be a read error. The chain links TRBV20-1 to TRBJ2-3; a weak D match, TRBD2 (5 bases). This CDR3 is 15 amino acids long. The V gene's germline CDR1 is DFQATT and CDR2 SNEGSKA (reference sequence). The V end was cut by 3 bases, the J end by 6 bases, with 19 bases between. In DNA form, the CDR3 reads TGCAGTGCTAGTCTGACTAAGTACCCCCCCGATACGCAGTATTTT. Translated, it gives CSASLTKYPPDTQYF.

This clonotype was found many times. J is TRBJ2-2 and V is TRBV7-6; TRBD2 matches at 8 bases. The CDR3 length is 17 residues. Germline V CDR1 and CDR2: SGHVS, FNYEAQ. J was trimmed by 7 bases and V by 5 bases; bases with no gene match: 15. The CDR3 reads CASSPPRGGTRSGELFF. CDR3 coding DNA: TGTGCCAGCAGCCCCCCCCGGGGGGGCACGCGTAGCGGGGAGCTGTTTTTT.

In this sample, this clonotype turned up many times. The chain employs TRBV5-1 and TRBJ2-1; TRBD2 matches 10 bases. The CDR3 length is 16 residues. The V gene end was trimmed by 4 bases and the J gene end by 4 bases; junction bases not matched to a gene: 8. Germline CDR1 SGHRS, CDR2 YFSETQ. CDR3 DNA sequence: TGCGCCAGCAGCCGCACCCTAGCGGGGGCGTACAATGAGCAGTTCTTC. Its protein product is CASSRTLAGAYNEQFF.

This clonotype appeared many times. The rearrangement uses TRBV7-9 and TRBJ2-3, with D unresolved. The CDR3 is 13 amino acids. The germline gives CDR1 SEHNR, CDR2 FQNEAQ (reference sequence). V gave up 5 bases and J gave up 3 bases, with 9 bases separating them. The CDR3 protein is CASSVRETDTQYF. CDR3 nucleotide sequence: TGTGCCAGCAGCGTTCGAGAGACAGATACGCAGTATTTT.

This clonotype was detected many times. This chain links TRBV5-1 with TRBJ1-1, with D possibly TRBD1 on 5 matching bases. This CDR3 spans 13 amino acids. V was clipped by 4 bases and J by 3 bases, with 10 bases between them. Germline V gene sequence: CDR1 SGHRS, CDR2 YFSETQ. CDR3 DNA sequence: TGCGCCAGCAGCGGGGGGGTCTACACTGAAGCTTTCTTT. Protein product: CASSGGVYTEAFF.

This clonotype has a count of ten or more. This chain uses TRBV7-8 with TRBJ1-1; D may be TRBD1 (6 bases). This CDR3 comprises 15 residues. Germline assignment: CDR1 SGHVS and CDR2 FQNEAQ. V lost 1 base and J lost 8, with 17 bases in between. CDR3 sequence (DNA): TGTGCCAGCAGCTTAGTAGGGGGGGCCCTATACGAAGCTTTCTTT. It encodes CASSLVGGALYEAFF.

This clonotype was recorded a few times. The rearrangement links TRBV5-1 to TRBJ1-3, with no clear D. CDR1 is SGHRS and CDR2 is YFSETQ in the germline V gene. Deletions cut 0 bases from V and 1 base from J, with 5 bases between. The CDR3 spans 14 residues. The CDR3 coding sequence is TGCGCCAGCAGCTTGGGACATTCTGGAAACACCATATATTTT. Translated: CASSLGHSGNTIYF.

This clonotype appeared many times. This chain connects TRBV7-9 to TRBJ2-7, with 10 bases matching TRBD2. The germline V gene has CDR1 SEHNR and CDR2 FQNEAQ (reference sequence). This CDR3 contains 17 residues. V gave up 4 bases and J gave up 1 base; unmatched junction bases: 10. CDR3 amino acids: CASSSTRTSGNSYEQYF. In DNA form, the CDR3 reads TGTGCCAGCAGCTCGACCCGCACTAGCGGGAATTCCTACGAGCAGTACTTC.

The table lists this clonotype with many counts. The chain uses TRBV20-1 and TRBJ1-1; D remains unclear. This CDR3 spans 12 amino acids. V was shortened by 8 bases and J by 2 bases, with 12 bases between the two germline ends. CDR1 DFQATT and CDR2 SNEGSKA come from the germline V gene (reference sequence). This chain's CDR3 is CSTGKRNTEAFF. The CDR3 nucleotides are TGCAGTACCGGAAAGCGAAACACTGAAGCTTTCTTT.

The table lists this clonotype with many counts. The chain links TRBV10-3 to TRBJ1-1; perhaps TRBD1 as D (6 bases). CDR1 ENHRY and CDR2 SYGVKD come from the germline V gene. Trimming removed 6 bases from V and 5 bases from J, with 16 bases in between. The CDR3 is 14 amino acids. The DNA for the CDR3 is TGTGCCATCAGGGGGGGGGCACGAACAACTGAAGCTTTCTTT. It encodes CAIRGGARTTEAFF.

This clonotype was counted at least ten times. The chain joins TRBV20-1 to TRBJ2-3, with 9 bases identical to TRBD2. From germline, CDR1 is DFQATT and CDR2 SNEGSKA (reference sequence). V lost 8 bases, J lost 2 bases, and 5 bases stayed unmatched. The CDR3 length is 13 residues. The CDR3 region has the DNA TGCAGTCTCGGACTAGCGAACACAGATACGCAGTATTTT. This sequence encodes CSLGLANTDTQYF.

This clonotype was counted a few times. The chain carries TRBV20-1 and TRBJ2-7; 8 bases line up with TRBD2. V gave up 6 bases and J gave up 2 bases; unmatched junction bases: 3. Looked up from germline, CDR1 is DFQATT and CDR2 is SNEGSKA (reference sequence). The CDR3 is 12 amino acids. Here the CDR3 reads CSAPAGAYEQYF. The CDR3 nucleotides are TGCAGTGCCCCAGCGGGGGCCTACGAGCAGTACTTC.

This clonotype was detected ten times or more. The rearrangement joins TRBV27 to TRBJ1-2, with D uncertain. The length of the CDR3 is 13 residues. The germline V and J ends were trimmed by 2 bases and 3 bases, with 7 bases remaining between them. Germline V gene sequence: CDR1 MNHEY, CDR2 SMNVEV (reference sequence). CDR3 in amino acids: CASSLTRYYGYTF. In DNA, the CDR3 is TGTGCCAGCAGTTTAACTCGATACTATGGCTACACCTTC.

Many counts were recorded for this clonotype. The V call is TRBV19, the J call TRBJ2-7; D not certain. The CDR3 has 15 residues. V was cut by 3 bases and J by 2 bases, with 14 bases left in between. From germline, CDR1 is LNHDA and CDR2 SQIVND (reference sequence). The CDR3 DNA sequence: TGTGCCAGTAGTATCGTCCACAACACTGCCTACGAGCAGTACTTC. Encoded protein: CASSIVHNTAYEQYF.

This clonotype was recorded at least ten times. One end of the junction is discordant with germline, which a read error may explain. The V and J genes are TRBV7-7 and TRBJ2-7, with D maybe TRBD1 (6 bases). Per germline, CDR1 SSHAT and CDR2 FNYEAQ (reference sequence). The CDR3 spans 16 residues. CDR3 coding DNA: TGTGCTAGCAGCCCTCAGGTCCCGGGACAAGGAAGCGAGCAGTACTTC. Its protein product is CASSPQVPGQGSEQYF.

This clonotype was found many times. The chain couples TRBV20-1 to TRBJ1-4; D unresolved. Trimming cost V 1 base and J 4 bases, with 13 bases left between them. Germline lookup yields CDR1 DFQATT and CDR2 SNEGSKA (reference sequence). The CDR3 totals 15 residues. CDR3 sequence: CSARAMHRDNEKLFF. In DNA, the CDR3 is TGCAGTGCTAGAGCTATGCACAGAGATAATGAAAAACTGTTTTTT.

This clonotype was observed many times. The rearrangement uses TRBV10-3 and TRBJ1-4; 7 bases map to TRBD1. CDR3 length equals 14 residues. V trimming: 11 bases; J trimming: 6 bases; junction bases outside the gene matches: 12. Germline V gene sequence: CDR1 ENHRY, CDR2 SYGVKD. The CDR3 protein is CASKGQSNYEKLFF. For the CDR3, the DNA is TGTGCCTCGAAGGGACAGAGCAACTATGAAAAACTGTTTTTT.

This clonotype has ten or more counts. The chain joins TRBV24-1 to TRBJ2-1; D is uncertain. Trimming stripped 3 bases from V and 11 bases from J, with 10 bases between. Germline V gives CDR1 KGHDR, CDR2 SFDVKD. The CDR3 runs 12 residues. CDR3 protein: CATSDPTTQQFF. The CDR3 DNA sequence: TGTGCCACCAGTGATCCGACAACCCAGCAGTTCTTC.

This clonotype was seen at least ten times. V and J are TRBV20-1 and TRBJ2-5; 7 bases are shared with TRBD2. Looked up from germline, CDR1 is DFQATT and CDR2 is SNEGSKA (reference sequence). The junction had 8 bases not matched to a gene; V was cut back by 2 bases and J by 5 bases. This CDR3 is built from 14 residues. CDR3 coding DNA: TGCAGTGCTAGACCCCTTACTAGCGCCGAGACCCAGTACTTC. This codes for CSARPLTSAETQYF.